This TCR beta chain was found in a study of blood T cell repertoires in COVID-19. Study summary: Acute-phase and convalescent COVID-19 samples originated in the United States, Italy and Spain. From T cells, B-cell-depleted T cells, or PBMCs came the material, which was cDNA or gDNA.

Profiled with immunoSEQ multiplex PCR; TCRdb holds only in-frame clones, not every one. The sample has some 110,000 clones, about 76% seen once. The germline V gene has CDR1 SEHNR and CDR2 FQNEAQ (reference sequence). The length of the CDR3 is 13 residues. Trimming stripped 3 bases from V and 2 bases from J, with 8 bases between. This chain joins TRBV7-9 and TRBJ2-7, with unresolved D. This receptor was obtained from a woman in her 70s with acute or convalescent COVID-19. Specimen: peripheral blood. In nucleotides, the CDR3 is TGTGCCAGCAGCTTCGAAACTACCTACGAGCAGTACTTC. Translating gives CASSFETTYEQYF. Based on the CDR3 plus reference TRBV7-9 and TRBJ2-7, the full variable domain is DTGVSQNPRHKITKRGQNVTFRCDPISEHNRLYWYRQTLGQGPEFLTYFQNEAQLEKSRLLSDRFSAERPKGSFSTLEIQRTEQGDSAMYLCASSFETTYEQYFGPGTRLTVT.